These T cell receptor beta chains were read from a single sample in a study of T cells in narcolepsy. The table came from immunoSEQ multiplex PCR; TCRdb's copy has only in-frame clones and leaves some out. The sample carries some 32,000 clones, 82% recorded once. Sequenced material: CD45RA- memory CD4+ T cells from PBMCs. The receptor set was obtained from a human donor with narcolepsy. Both conserved end residues are part of each CDR3. A D gene is named only where the DNA matches it firmly. Size tells how often a clone was seen (once, few, many) or the class of an expanded clone, and some rows leave it out.

d_gene,j_gene,abundance,len,v_gene,CDR3aa,CDR3nt
.,TRBJ1-5,.,16,TRBV19,CASSVHVGAPNQPQHF,TGTGCCAGTAGTGTTCATGTAGGGGCCCCAAATCAGCCCCAGCATTTT
.,TRBJ1-2,.,12,TRBV6-1,CANEEVHYGYTF,TGTGCCAACGAAGAAGTTCACTATGGCTACACCTTC
.,TRBJ1-2,.,16,TRBV5-5,CASSLSGGITNYGYTF,TGTGCCAGCAGCTTGTCCGGAGGCATTACTAACTATGGCTACACCTTC
TRBD2,TRBJ2-7,.,14,TRBV5-1,CASSLAGGSYEQYF,TGCGCCAGCAGCTTAGCGGGCGGGAGTTACGAGCAGTACTTC
.,TRBJ2-3,few,14,TRBV5-1,CASSLGGGTDTQYF,TGCGCCAGCAGCTTGGGTGGGGGGACAGATACGCAGTATTTT
TRBD1,TRBJ2-1,once,15,TRBV6-6,CASTAGQVPFNEQFF,TGTGCCAGCACCGCCGGACAGGTACCTTTCAATGAGCAGTTCTTC
.,TRBJ2-7,.,12,TRBV6-6,CASSPTGTEQYF,TGTGCCAGCAGTCCGACAGGGACTGAGCAGTACTTC
.,TRBJ1-1,few,12,TRBV28,CASSAGDTEAFF,TGTGCCAGCAGCGCAGGGGACACTGAAGCTTTCTTT
.,TRBJ1-6,few,13,TRBV30,CAWSNSLDSPLHF,TGTGCCTGGAGCAACAGTTTGGATTCACCCCTCCACTTT
.,TRBJ1-2,once,14,TRBV10-3,CAISESRRNYGYTF,TGTGCCATCAGTGAGTCTCGAAGAAACTATGGCTACACCTTC
TRBD1,TRBJ1-2,few,15,TRBV14,CASSKGTGGNNGYTF,TGTGCCAGCAGCAAAGGGACAGGGGGTAATAATGGCTACACCTTC
.,TRBJ2-7,once,12,TRBV5-1,CASSPAGDEQYF,TGCGCCAGCAGCCCGGCCGGGGACGAGCAGTACTTC
TRBD1,TRBJ2-1,.,13,TRBV19,CASSGDRGNEQFF,TGTGCCAGTAGTGGCGACAGGGGAAATGAGCAGTTCTTC
.,TRBJ2-7,.,14,TRBV6-1,CASSRGFVSYEQYF,TGTGCCAGCTCAAGGGGCTTCGTGTCCTACGAGCAGTACTTC
TRBD1,TRBJ2-7,.,13,TRBV29-1,CSVEVDRDYEQYF,TGCAGCGTTGAAGTGGACAGGGACTACGAGCAGTACTTC
TRBD1,TRBJ1-1,.,14,TRBV5-4,CASSRQGAGTEAFF,TGTGCCAGCAGCCGGCAGGGGGCCGGCACTGAAGCTTTCTTT
.,TRBJ1-2,.,14,TRBV5-5,CASSSTEDLYGYTF,TGTGCCAGCAGCTCGACAGAGGACCTCTATGGCTACACCTTC
.,TRBJ2-2,medium-sized,14,TRBV19,CASSWDPRAGELFF,TGTGCCAGTAGTTGGGACCCCCGGGCCGGGGAGCTGTTTTTT
TRBD1,TRBJ2-3,.,15,TRBV11-2,CASSTRTGGQDTQYF,TGTGCCAGCAGCACCCGGACAGGGGGACAAGATACGCAGTATTTT
TRBD2,TRBJ2-1,.,15,TRBV15,CATSRALAGFNEQFF,TGTGCCACCAGCAGAGCACTAGCGGGATTCAATGAGCAGTTCTTC
.,TRBJ2-3,.,15,TRBV18,CASSPTVQRTDTQYF,TGTGCCAGCTCACCAACCGTCCAGCGCACAGATACGCAGTATTTT
.,TRBJ2-5,once,12,TRBV9,CASSPHEGTQYF,TGTGCCAGCAGCCCCCATGAGGGGACCCAGTACTTC
.,TRBJ2-3,few,13,TRBV7-3,CASSLQEGDTQYF,TGTGCCAGCAGCTTACAGGAAGGGGATACGCAGTATTTT
TRBD1,TRBJ2-6,.,18,TRBV28,CASRPRQGAQAGANVLTF,TGTGCCAGCAGACCTCGACAGGGGGCGCAAGCTGGGGCCAACGTCCTGACTTTC
.,TRBJ2-7,.,13,TRBV10-3,CAISPTQNYEQYF,TGTGCCATCAGCCCGACACAAAACTACGAGCAGTACTTC
TRBD1,TRBJ1-1,.,12,TRBV6-1,CASSRQGLGAFF,TGTGCCAGCAGCCGACAGGGGCTGGGCGCTTTCTTT
.,TRBJ1-1,.,15,TRBV6-1,CASIFEGGMNTEAFF,TGTGCCAGCATTTTCGAGGGGGGTATGAACACTGAAGCTTTCTTT
.,TRBJ2-3,.,14,TRBV7-2,CASSLARSTDTQYF,TGTGCCAGCAGCTTAGCGCGTAGCACAGATACGCAGTATTTT
.,TRBJ1-1,.,13,TRBV19,CASSINVRAEAFF,TGTGCCAGTAGCATAAACGTGCGCGCTGAAGCTTTCTTT
.,TRBJ1-2,.,12,TRBV5-1,CASSLNQGGYTF,TGCGCCAGCAGCTTAAATCAGGGAGGCTACACCTTC
TRBD1,TRBJ1-1,.,13,TRBV19,CASRNRGNTEAFF,TGTGCCAGTAGGAACAGGGGTAACACTGAAGCTTTCTTT
.,TRBJ1-5,.,15,TRBV4-3,CASSQDSETDQPQHF,TGCGCCAGCAGCCAAGACTCCGAAACGGATCAGCCCCAGCATTTT
.,TRBJ2-5,.,17,TRBV29-1,CSVGGGFRGGGKETQYF,TGCAGCGTTGGAGGCGGTTTCAGGGGCGGGGGTAAAGAGACCCAGTACTTC
.,TRBJ1-2,.,11,TRBV28,CASSQTTDYTF,TGTGCCAGCAGCCAAACGACCGACTACACCTTC
.,TRBJ1-1,.,18,TRBV28,CASSLSGGAQSLDTEAFF,TGTGCCAGCAGTTTAAGCGGGGGGGCGCAATCTTTGGACACTGAAGCTTTCTTT
.,TRBJ2-7,.,15,TRBV6-1,CASSEFGRGVSEQYF,TGTGCCAGCAGTGAATTCGGAAGGGGTGTTAGCGAGCAGTACTTC
.,TRBJ1-5,.,13,TRBV2,CASIRTAQGPQHF,TGTGCCAGCATTCGGACAGCCCAAGGGCCCCAGCATTTT
.,TRBJ2-7,.,13,TRBV19,CASAVQGDYEQYF,TGTGCCAGTGCCGTACAGGGAGACTATGAGCAGTACTTC
.,TRBJ1-2,.,12,TRBV19,CASSKLNYGYTF,TGTGCCAGTAGTAAACTAAACTATGGCTACACCTTC
.,TRBJ2-5,.,16,TRBV28,CASAVGGGVFGETQYF,TGTGCCAGCGCCGTAGGAGGGGGAGTTTTTGGAGAGACCCAGTACTTC
TRBD1,TRBJ1-1,.,15,TRBV6-5,CASRFTGGAGTEAFF,TGTGCCAGCAGGTTTACAGGGGGCGCGGGCACTGAAGCTTTCTTT
.,TRBJ2-2,.,13,TRBV11-2,CASSQGSPGELFF,TGTGCCAGCTCCCAGGGATCCCCCGGGGAGCTGTTTTTT
.,TRBJ2-1,few,13,TRBV27,CASRQQGSNEQFF,TGTGCCAGCAGACAACAGGGTTCGAATGAGCAGTTCTTC
TRBD2,TRBJ2-2,.,14,TRBV28,CASRLAGGPGELFF,TGTGCCAGCAGACTAGCGGGAGGGCCCGGGGAGCTGTTTTTT
TRBD1,TRBJ2-7,.,13,TRBV18,CASSPPGQLEQYF,TGTGCCAGCTCACCACCGGGACAGCTCGAGCAGTACTTC
.,TRBJ1-1,.,17,TRBV9,CASSVAVSWGPDTEAFF,TGTGCCAGCAGCGTAGCGGTGAGTTGGGGCCCGGACACTGAAGCTTTCTTT
.,TRBJ2-1,few,15,TRBV18,CASSPEGGSYNEQFF,TGTGCCAGCTCACCCGAGGGAGGCTCCTACAATGAGCAGTTCTTC
TRBD1,TRBJ1-5,.,15,TRBV6-5,CASSYSGQGDQPQHF,TGTGCCAGCAGTTACTCAGGACAGGGGGATCAGCCCCAGCATTTT
.,TRBJ1-2,.,15,TRBV10-3,CAISESTATNYGYTF,TGTGCCATCAGTGAGTCGACAGCTACTAACTATGGCTACACCTTC
TRBD1,TRBJ1-1,.,15,TRBV7-2,CASSWGQGGNTEAFF,TGTGCCAGCAGCTGGGGACAGGGTGGGAACACTGAAGCTTTCTTT
TRBD2,TRBJ2-7,few,15,TRBV7-3,CASSSNSGTSSEQYF,TGTGCCAGCAGCTCTAACTCCGGGACTAGCAGCGAGCAGTACTTC
TRBD2,TRBJ2-1,once,21,TRBV9,CASSVETGTSGRIRAYNEQFF,TGTGCCAGCAGCGTAGAAACCGGGACTAGCGGGAGGATCCGGGCCTACAATGAGCAGTTCTTC
.,TRBJ1-5,.,14,TRBV10-3,CAISMDGGNQPQHF,TGTGCCATCAGTATGGACGGGGGCAATCAGCCCCAGCATTTT